The following is a T cell receptor (beta chain) sequence with its context. The CDR3 has 14 residues. Germline V lookup: CDR1 SGHVS, CDR2 FNYEAQ. Deletions cut 2 bases from V and 3 bases from J, with 11 bases between. The data belong to a study of technical replicates of blood from a few donors. Profiled with immunoSEQ multiplex PCR; TCRdb holds only in-frame clones, not every one. This table holds 68,000 or so clones, roughly 92% found once. This clonotype was sampled from a human donor in good health. The source material was T cells isolated from PBMCs. The chain uses TRBV7-6 and TRBJ2-7; no clear D. CDR3 residues: CASSLRPGFYEQYF. CDR3 DNA: TGTGCCAGCAGCTTACGGCCAGGCTTCTACGAGCAGTACTTC.